This entry lists 7 T cell receptor beta chains sequenced from one sample in a study of shared clonotypes between healthy human individuals. Data came from immunoSEQ multiplex PCR; TCRdb stores just in-frame clones and leaves some out. This table holds millions of clones, about 95% found once. Naivety among CD8 cells was defined by CD45RO negativity and positive CCR7 selection, thereby excluding terminally differentiated effector memory CD45RA+ cells. The sample comprised naive CD8+ T cells sorted from blood. The receptors were gathered from a man between 18 and 35 years old in good health.

The rearrangement uses TRBV27 and TRBJ1-6, with no clear D. The germline V gene encodes CDR1 MNHEY and CDR2 SMNVEV (reference sequence). With 6 bases removed from V and 6 bases from J, the gap between germline ends came to 6 bases. The CDR3 length is 12 residues. The CDR3 bases are TGTGCCAGCAGGGACGGTAATTCACCCCTCCACTTT. Amino acid sequence: CASRDGNSPLHF.

The chain is built from TRBV19 and TRBJ1-2, with no clear D. V was pared by 3 bases and J by 4 bases, with 9 bases between. The V gene's germline CDR1 is LNHDA and CDR2 SQIVND (reference sequence). The CDR3 covers 13 residues. The CDR3 DNA is TGTGCCAGTAGTATGAGTCAGAGCTATGGCTACACCTTC. This encodes CASSMSQSYGYTF.

The chain recombines TRBV27 with TRBJ1-2, with D unclear. Per the germline V gene, CDR1 is MNHEY and CDR2 is SMNVEV (reference sequence). The V gene lost 2 bases and the J gene lost 4 bases, with 8 bases spanning the gap. The CDR3 has 13 amino acids. CDR3 region: CASSLAAAYGYTF. CDR3 nucleotides: TGTGCCAGCAGTTTAGCGGCAGCCTATGGCTACACCTTC.

The chain links TRBV6-1 to TRBJ2-5; D remains ambiguous. The CDR3 consists of 17 residues. Germline V gene sequence: CDR1 MNHNS, CDR2 SASEGT. Trimming stripped 1 base from V and 2 bases from J, with 17 bases between. CDR3 DNA sequence: TGTGCCAGCAGTGAAGGGTCAGCACATAGATTTCAAGAGACCCAGTACTTC. Protein: CASSEGSAHRFQETQYF.

This chain links TRBV6-6 with TRBJ2-7; perhaps TRBD1 as D (5 bases). Trimming stripped 6 bases from V and 5 bases from J, with 23 bases between. The CDR3 is 16 amino acids. Germline values: CDR1 MNHNY, CDR2 SVGAGI (reference sequence). CDR3 sequence (DNA): TGTGCCAGCAGCCAAATGACAGCTACAAACCCCCACGAGCAGTACTTC. This codes for CASSQMTATNPHEQYF.

This clone was recorded once. Other DNA variants within this sample encode the same CDR3. The gene calls are TRBV7-9 and TRBJ2-7; D is unresolved. Germline V lookup: CDR1 SEHNR, CDR2 FQNEAQ (reference sequence). The CDR3 extends over 12 amino acids. V was cut by 5 bases and J by 3 bases, with 8 bases left in between. The CDR3 region has the DNA TGTGCCAGCAGCCCCCTGGGCTACGAGCAGTACTTC. It encodes CASSPLGYEQYF. Looking up the rest from reference TRBV7-9 and TRBJ2-7 gives the full variable domain: DTGVSQNPRHKITKRGQNVTFRCDPISEHNRLYWYRQTLGQGPEFLTYFQNEAQLEKSRLLSDRFSAERPKGSFSTLEIQRTEQGDSAMYLCASSPLGYEQYFGPGTRLTVT.

The genes are TRBV7-2 and TRBJ1-5; D is uncertain. The CDR3 has 15 amino acids. CDR1 SGHTA and CDR2 FQGNSA come from the germline V gene. V shed 5 bases and J shed 0 bases, with 11 bases lying between them. The CDR3 sequence: CASSLGTDSNQPQHF. In nucleotides, the CDR3 is TGTGCCAGCAGCCTGGGAACAGATAGCAATCAGCCCCAGCATTTT. Combining the CDR3 with reference TRBV7-2 and TRBJ1-5 gives the whole variable domain GAGVSQSPSNKVTEKGKDVELRCDPISGHTALYWYRQSLGQGLEFLIYFQGNSAPDKSGLPSDRFSAERTGGSVSTLTIQRTQQEDSAVYLCASSLGTDSNQPQHFGDGTRLSIL.